This passage covers 29 T cell receptor beta chains from one sample sequenced in a study of blood T cell repertoires in COVID-19. Sequencing used immunoSEQ multiplex PCR; TCRdb keeps in-frame clones, though not all of them. The sample carries about 36,000 clones, about nine tenths recorded once. The sample was peripheral blood. These receptor sequences come from a human donor in a cohort sampled during active COVID-19.

CDR3 nucleotide sequence: TGTGCCTGGAACGAGGGAACGAAGGTTGGGCAGTACTTC. This encodes CAWNEGTKVGQYF. V gene TRBV30 combines with J gene TRBJ2-7; D is possibly TRBD2 (5 bases). This CDR3 is 13 amino acids long. Trimming removed 4 bases from V and 9 bases from J, with 19 bases in between. Germline V gene data show CDR1 as GTSNPN and CDR2 as SVGIG (reference sequence). Combining the CDR3 with reference TRBV30 and TRBJ2-7 gives the whole variable domain SQTIHQWPATLVQPVGSPLSLECTVEGTSNPNLYWYRQAAGRGLQLLFYSVGIGQISSEVPQNLSASRPQDRQFILSSKKLLLSDSGFYLCAWNEGTKVGQYFGPGTRLTVT.

The V call is TRBV19, the J call TRBJ2-3; 9 bases map to TRBD1. Looked up from germline, CDR1 is LNHDA and CDR2 is SQIVND (reference sequence). The V segment lost 7 bases and the J segment 1 base; nucleotides outside the gene matches: 3. The CDR3 consists of 14 residues. The CDR3, as DNA: TGTGCCAGTAAAAACAGGGGGCGCACAGATACGCAGTATTTT. Amino acids: CASKNRGRTDTQYF.

V and J are TRBV6-6 and TRBJ2-5; 7 nucleotides agree with TRBD1. The CDR3 sequence is 14 residues long. With V trimmed by 5 bases and J by 5 bases, 8 bases remained unmatched. From germline, CDR1 is MNHNY and CDR2 SVGAGI (reference sequence). The CDR3 sequence: CASSRQGVRETQYF. Written as DNA, the CDR3 is TGTGCCAGCAGTCGGCAGGGGGTAAGGGAGACCCAGTACTTC.

The chain has TRBV7-9 and TRBJ2-1; the D is unclear. Trimming removed 5 bases from V and 0 bases from J, with 14 bases in between. The CDR3 is made up of 16 amino acids. Germline CDR1 and CDR2: SEHNR and FQNEAQ (reference sequence). The CDR3 is CASSTPRGRSYNEQFF. CDR3 bases: TGTGCCAGCAGCACCCCCAGAGGCCGCTCCTACAATGAGCAGTTCTTC.

This chain links TRBV29-1 with TRBJ2-1; D is perhaps TRBD1 (5 bases). Trimming cost V 6 bases and J 12 bases, with 15 bases left between them. Germline values: CDR1 SQVTM, CDR2 ANQGSEA. The CDR3 totals 11 residues. The CDR3 nucleotides read TGCAGCGTGGGGCACTATCCGGGGCAGTTCTTC. This sequence encodes CSVGHYPGQFF.

The chain joins TRBV6-4 to TRBJ2-4, with TRBD1 matching 12 bases. CDR1 is MRHNA and CDR2 is SNTAGT in the germline V gene. This CDR3 is 15 amino acids long. V gave up 7 bases and J gave up 7 bases; unmatched junction bases: 8. The CDR3 DNA is TGTGCCAGCACCACCGGGACAGGGGGCTGGAACATTCAGTACTTC. Protein sequence: CASTTGTGGWNIQYF.

V is TRBV6-5 and J is TRBJ2-7; TRBD2 matches 9 bases. Germline lookup yields CDR1 MNHEY and CDR2 SVGAGI. The CDR3 runs to 14 residues. J gave up 3 bases and V 5 bases, and 5 bases lay outside the gene matches. The CDR3 bases are TGTGCCAGCAGTCCGGGACTAGCAGACTACGAGCAGTACTTC. This encodes CASSPGLADYEQYF.

The chain links TRBV4-1 to TRBJ2-3, with D perhaps TRBD2 (5 bases). This CDR3 region has 14 residues. Germline assignment: CDR1 MGHRA and CDR2 YSYEKL. Trimming stripped 1 base from V and 6 bases from J, with 11 bases between. The CDR3 is CASSQGGPRDTQYF. In DNA form, the CDR3 reads TGCGCCAGCAGCCAAGGAGGGCCCCGTGATACGCAGTATTTT.

The V and J genes are TRBV29-1 and TRBJ2-1, with a possible D match to TRBD1 (6 bases). V was shortened by 7 bases and J by 4 bases, with 17 bases between the two germline ends. Germline CDR1 and CDR2: SQVTM and ANQGSEA. The CDR3 extends over 14 amino acids. CDR3 sequence: CSGAAGTLYNEQFF. Written as DNA, the CDR3 is TGCAGCGGCGCCGCCGGGACATTGTACAATGAGCAGTTCTTC.

The rearrangement links TRBV9 to TRBJ2-3; TRBD2 matches at 9 bases. V lost 4 bases, J lost 4 bases, and 4 bases stayed unmatched. This CDR3 spans 14 amino acids. In germline, CDR1 is SGDLS, CDR2 YYNGEE. The CDR3 DNA reads TGTGCCAGCAGCTCCCGGACTAGCGCAGATACGCAGTATTTT. This gives the protein CASSSRTSADTQYF.

The chain recombines TRBV6-6 with TRBJ2-2; D might be TRBD2 (7 bases). V was cut by 5 bases and J by 4 bases, with 20 bases left in between. This CDR3 has 17 residues. Germline CDR1 is MNHNY and CDR2 is SVGAGI (reference sequence). DNA of the CDR3: TGTGCCAGCAGTCCAAGGGGGGAGGGCCGTCGCACCGGGGAGCTGTTTTTT. Its protein product is CASSPRGEGRRTGELFF.

V gene TRBV5-1 combines with J gene TRBJ2-7, with D maybe TRBD2 (5 bases). Trimming removed 1 base at V and 3 bases at J, with 17 bases between. The V gene's germline CDR1 is SGHRS and CDR2 YFSETQ. This CDR3 spans 16 amino acids. The CDR3 reads CASSLSLSGLLYEQYF. CDR3 coding DNA: TGCGCCAGCAGCTTGTCTTTATCAGGACTCCTCTACGAGCAGTACTTC.

Only a few counts were recorded for this clone. The chain employs TRBV11-2 and TRBJ2-7; 7 nucleotides match TRBD1. The CDR3 sequence is 14 residues long. J was trimmed by 3 bases and V by 5 bases; bases with no gene match: 7. Germline CDR1 reads SGHAT; CDR2 reads FQNNGV. The CDR3 loop reads CASSLRGSYYEQYF. The CDR3 DNA is TGTGCCAGCAGCCTCAGGGGGTCCTACTACGAGCAGTACTTC.

This clone was counted once. The gene calls are TRBV10-3 and TRBJ1-5, with 8 nucleotides matching TRBD1. This CDR3 is built from 15 residues. Losses at the gene ends were 6 bases for V and 4 bases for J; bases not matched to a gene: 8. Germline V gene lookup returns CDR1 ENHRY and CDR2 SYGVKD. The CDR3 sequence: CAISPQGQVNQPQHF. The CDR3 DNA is TGTGCCATCAGCCCCCAGGGACAGGTTAATCAGCCCCAGCATTTT.

The chain has TRBV27 and TRBJ2-7; TRBD1 matches at 9 bases. The CDR3 covers 18 residues. The V gene's germline CDR1 is MNHEY and CDR2 SMNVEV (reference sequence). V was pared by 2 bases and J by 4 bases, with 15 bases of the junction left unmatched. The CDR3 loop is CASSLVPLFRDREYEQYF. DNA of the CDR3: TGTGCCAGCAGTTTAGTGCCTTTATTCCGGGACAGGGAGTACGAGCAGTACTTC.

V and J are TRBV5-1 and TRBJ2-1; 7 bases align to TRBD2. This CDR3 is built from 14 residues. CDR1 and CDR2 (germline): SGHRS, YFSETQ. After removal of 5 bases from V and 8 bases from J, the junction contained 10 bases not matched to a gene. CDR3 coding DNA: TGCGCCAGCAGTTCGGAGGGAGGGAGACATGAGCAGTTCTTC. It specifies CASSSEGGRHEQFF.

This clone showed up just once. The V and J genes are TRBV7-8 and TRBJ2-1, with 10 bases identical to TRBD2. The CDR3 extends over 16 amino acids. Trimming at V came to 5 bases and at J to 7 bases, leaving 11 bases not matched to a gene. Germline values: CDR1 SGHVS, CDR2 FQNEAQ. CDR3 residues: CASSRTSGRAGNEQFF. CDR3 bases: TGTGCCAGCAGCAGAACCAGCGGGAGGGCCGGAAATGAGCAGTTCTTC.

V and J are TRBV28 and TRBJ1-4; TRBD1 matches at 9 bases. The length of the CDR3 is 14 residues. Germline loops: CDR1 MDHEN, CDR2 SYDVKM. V was clipped by 5 bases and J by 7 bases; unmatched bases: 5. The CDR3 DNA follows: TGTGCCAGCAGTCAACAGGGGGCGGGTGAAAAACTGTTTTTT. It yields the protein CASSQQGAGEKLFF.

The chain carries TRBV5-1 and TRBJ1-2, with 7 bases matching TRBD1. There are 15 residues in the CDR3. CDR1 is SGHRS and CDR2 is YFSETQ in the germline V gene. V shed 1 base, J shed 1 base, and the junction held 4 bases outside the gene matches. For the CDR3, the DNA is TGCGCCAGCAGCTTGTTGGGACAGAGTAACTATGGCTACACCTTC. It encodes CASSLLGQSNYGYTF.

J is TRBJ2-3 and V is TRBV27, with TRBD1 as a possible D gene (6 bases). Germline V gives CDR1 MNHEY, CDR2 SMNVEV (reference sequence). The CDR3 consists of 15 residues. The V gene lost 8 bases and the J gene lost 4 bases, with 19 bases spanning the gap. The CDR3 loop reads CASGLGRGWSDTQYF. CDR3 coding DNA: TGTGCCAGCGGATTAGGCAGGGGATGGTCAGATACGCAGTATTTT.

Concerning this clone: It is unclear where the CDR3 begins or ends on the DNA, so no DNA is shown, and the CDR3 is as TCRdb lists it. V and J are TRBV28 and TRBJ2-7; the table's D call, TRBD2, was not checked against the DNA. In germline, CDR1 is MDHEN, CDR2 SYDVKM. The CDR3 totals 15 residues, both ends included. CDR3 sequence reads: CASSTSGLADYEQYF.

The chain links TRBV29-1 to TRBJ2-6, with unresolved D. Deletions cut 0 bases from V and 0 bases from J, with 3 bases between. This CDR3 spans 14 amino acids. Looked up from germline, CDR1 is SQVTM and CDR2 is ANQGSEA. The CDR3 here is CSVEDRSGANVLTF. The DNA for the CDR3 is TGCAGCGTTGAAGATCGCTCTGGGGCCAACGTCCTGACTTTC. Full variable domain (rest looked up from reference TRBV29-1 and TRBJ2-6): SAVISQKPSRDICQRGTSLTIQCQVDSQVTMMFWYRQQPGQSLTLIATANQGSEATYESGFVIDKFPISRPNLTFSTLTVSNMSPEDSSIYLCSVEDRSGANVLTFGAGSRLTVL.

The gene calls are TRBV7-9 and TRBJ2-3, with D possibly matching TRBD2 (5 bases). Germline V lookup: CDR1 SEHNR, CDR2 FQNEAQ (reference sequence). Trimming shortened V by 5 bases and J by 3 bases, and 15 bases separated the two germline ends. CDR3 length equals 15 residues. CDR3 sequence: CASSGPGLETDTQYF. The CDR3 DNA is TGTGCCAGCAGCGGTCCGGGGTTAGAAACAGATACGCAGTATTTT.

A few counts support this clone. V gene TRBV6-1 combines with J gene TRBJ1-5; 7 nucleotides match TRBD1. The germline V gene has CDR1 MNHNS and CDR2 SASEGT. V shed 4 bases and J 4 bases; nucleotides not matched to a gene: 10. The CDR3 loop spans 16 amino acids. The CDR3 here is CASSGALQDRNQPQHF. In nucleotides, the CDR3 is TGTGCCAGCAGTGGGGCCTTACAGGACAGGAATCAGCCCCAGCATTTT.

The V gene is TRBV11-2, the J gene TRBJ2-1, with D tentatively TRBD1 (6 bases). The V gene lost 5 bases and the J gene lost 2 bases, with 19 bases spanning the gap. The CDR3 contains 17 residues. Per the germline V gene, CDR1 is SGHAT and CDR2 is FQNNGV. The CDR3 region is CASSPFDGGEAYNEQFF. In DNA form, the CDR3 reads TGTGCCAGCAGCCCTTTCGATGGGGGCGAGGCCTACAATGAGCAGTTCTTC.

V gene TRBV14 combines with J gene TRBJ2-7; 13 bases are a match to TRBD2. V trimming: 4 bases; J trimming: 0 bases; junction bases outside the gene matches: 9. Germline CDR1 and CDR2: SGHDN and FVKESK. The CDR3 sequence is 18 residues long. The CDR3 reads CASSPAGTSGTASYEQYF. The CDR3 DNA reads as TGTGCCAGCAGCCCAGCCGGGACTAGCGGGACGGCCTCCTACGAGCAGTACTTC.

The V call is TRBV25-1, the J call TRBJ2-5; 9 bases are a match to TRBD2. The CDR3 sequence is 15 residues long. Germline values: CDR1 MGHDK, CDR2 SYGVNS. The V segment lost 5 bases and the J segment 1 base; nucleotides outside the gene matches: 5. CDR3 DNA sequence: TGTGCCAGCAGTAGGGTAGCGGGGGCCCAAGAGACCCAGTACTTC. Its protein product is CASSRVAGAQETQYF.

V is TRBV28 and J is TRBJ1-2, with 9 positions matching TRBD1. The CDR3 is 15 amino acids. Germline trimming cut 6 bases from V and 7 bases from J; bases unmatched to any gene: 12. Germline loops: CDR1 MDHEN, CDR2 SYDVKM. The CDR3 protein is CASRHPQGAGVGYTF. As DNA, the CDR3 is TGTGCCAGCAGACACCCACAGGGGGCAGGGGTTGGCTACACCTTC.

This rearrangement joins TRBV27 to TRBJ1-5; D might be TRBD1 (6 bases). This CDR3 comprises 15 residues. V lost 4 bases and J lost 0, with 10 bases in between. From germline, CDR1 is MNHEY and CDR2 SMNVEV (reference sequence). The DNA of the CDR3 is TGTGCCAGCAGTTCGGGACATCTTAGCAATCAGCCCCAGCATTTT. Its translation: CASSSGHLSNQPQHF.